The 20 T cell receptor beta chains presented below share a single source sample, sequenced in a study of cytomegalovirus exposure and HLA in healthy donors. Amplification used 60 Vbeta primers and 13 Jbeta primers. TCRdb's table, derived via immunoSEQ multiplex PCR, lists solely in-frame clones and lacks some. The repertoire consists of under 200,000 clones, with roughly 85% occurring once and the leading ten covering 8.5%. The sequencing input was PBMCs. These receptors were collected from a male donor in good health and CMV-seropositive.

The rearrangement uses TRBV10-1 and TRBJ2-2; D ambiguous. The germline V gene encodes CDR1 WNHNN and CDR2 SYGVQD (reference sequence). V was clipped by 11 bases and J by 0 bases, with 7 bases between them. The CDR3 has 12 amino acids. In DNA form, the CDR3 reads TGCGCCCCCCCTTCGAACACCGGGGAGCTGTTTTTT. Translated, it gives CAPPSNTGELFF.

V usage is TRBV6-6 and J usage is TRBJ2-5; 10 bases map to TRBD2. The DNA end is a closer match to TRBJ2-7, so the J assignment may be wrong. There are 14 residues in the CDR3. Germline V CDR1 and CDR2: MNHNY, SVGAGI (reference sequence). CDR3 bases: TGTGCCAGCAGCGCCGGGACTAGCGCCTACGAGCAGTACTTC. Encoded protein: CASSAGTSAYEQYF.

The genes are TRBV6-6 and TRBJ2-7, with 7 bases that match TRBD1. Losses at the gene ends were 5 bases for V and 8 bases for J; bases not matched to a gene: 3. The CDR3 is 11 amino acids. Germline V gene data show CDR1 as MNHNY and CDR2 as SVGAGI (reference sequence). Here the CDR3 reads CASSTQGKQYF. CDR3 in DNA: TGTGCCAGCAGTACACAGGGGAAGCAGTACTTC.

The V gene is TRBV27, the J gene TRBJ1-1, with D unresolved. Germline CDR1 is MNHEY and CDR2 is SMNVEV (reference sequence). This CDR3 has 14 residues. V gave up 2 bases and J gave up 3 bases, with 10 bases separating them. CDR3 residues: CASSLGGRDTEAFF. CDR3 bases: TGTGCCAGCAGTTTAGGCGGGAGGGACACTGAAGCTTTCTTT.

CDR3 coding DNA: TGTGCCATCAGTGAGACAGGGGCCACGAATGAGCAGTTCTTC. The encoded protein is CAISETGATNEQFF. This chain connects TRBV10-3 to TRBJ2-1, with TRBD1 matching over 7 bases. The junction had 5 bases not matched to a gene; V was cut back by 2 bases and J by 7 bases. The CDR3 has 14 residues. Germline assignment: CDR1 ENHRY and CDR2 SYGVKD.

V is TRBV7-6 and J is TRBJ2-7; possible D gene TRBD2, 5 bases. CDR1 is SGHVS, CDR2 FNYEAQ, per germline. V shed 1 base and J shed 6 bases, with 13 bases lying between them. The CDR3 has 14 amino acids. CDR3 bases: TGTGCCAGCAGCTTAGAATACACTAGTCGCGAGCAGTACTTC. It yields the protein CASSLEYTSREQYF.

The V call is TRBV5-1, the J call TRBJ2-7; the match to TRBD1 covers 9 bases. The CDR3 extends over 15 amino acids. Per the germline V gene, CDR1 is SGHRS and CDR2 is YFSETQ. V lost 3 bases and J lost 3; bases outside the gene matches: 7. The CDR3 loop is CASSWGGQGFYEQYF. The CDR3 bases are TGCGCCAGCAGCTGGGGCGGACAGGGGTTCTACGAGCAGTACTTC.

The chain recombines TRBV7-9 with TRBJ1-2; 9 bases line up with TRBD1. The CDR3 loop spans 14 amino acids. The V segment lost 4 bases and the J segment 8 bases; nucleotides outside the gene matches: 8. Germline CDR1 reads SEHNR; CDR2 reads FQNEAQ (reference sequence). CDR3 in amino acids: CASSSQQGAGGYTF. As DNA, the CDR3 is TGTGCCAGCAGCTCTCAACAGGGGGCAGGGGGCTACACCTTC.

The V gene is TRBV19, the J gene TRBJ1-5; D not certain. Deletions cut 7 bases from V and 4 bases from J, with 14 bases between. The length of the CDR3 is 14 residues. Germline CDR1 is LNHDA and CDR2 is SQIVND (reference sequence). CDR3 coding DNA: TGTGCCAGTACTCGTTACGGTCCGAATCAGCCCCAGCATTTT. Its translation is CASTRYGPNQPQHF.

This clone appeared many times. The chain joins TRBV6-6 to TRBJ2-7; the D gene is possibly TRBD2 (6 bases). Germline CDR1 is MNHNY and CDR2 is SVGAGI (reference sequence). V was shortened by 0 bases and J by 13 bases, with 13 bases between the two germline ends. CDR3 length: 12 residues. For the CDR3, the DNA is TGTGCCAGCAGTTACTCAGGGACTCCCGGCTACTTC. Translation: CASSYSGTPGYF.

CDR3 DNA sequence: TGCGCCAGCAGCCGGGGGACAGGGGATTTCGGGGCCAACGTCCTGACTTTC. Encoded protein: CASSRGTGDFGANVLTF. The chain joins TRBV4-3 to TRBJ2-6, with 10 bases that match TRBD1. The CDR3 length is 17 residues. Germline V gene data show CDR1 as LGHNA and CDR2 as YSLEER. The J segment lost 4 bases and the V segment lost 4 bases, leaving 7 bases of the junction unmatched.

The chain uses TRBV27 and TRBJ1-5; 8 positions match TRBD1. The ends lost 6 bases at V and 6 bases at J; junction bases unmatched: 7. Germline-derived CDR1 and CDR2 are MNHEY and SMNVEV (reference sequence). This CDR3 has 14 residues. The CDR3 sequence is CASSRDRLTQPQHF. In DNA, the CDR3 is TGTGCCAGCAGCCGGGACAGGCTAACTCAGCCCCAGCATTTT.

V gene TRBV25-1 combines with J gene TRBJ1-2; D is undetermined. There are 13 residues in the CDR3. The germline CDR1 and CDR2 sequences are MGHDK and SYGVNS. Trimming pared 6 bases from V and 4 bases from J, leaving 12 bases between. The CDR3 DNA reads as TGTGCCAGCAGCGACAAGGGAGCCTATGGCTACACCTTC. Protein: CASSDKGAYGYTF.

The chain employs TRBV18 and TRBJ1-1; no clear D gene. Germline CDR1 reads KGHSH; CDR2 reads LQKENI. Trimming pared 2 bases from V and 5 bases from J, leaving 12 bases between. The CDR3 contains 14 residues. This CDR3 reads CASSPEEVRTEAFF. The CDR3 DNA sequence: TGTGCCAGCTCACCAGAGGAGGTGCGGACTGAAGCTTTCTTT.

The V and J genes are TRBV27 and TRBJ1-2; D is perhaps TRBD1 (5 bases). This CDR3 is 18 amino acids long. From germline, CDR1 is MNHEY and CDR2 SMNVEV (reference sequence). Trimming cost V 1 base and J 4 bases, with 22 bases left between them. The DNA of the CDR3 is TGTGCCAGCAGTTTATTCTCCCCAATGACAGAATCCCTCTATGGCTACACCTTC. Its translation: CASSLFSPMTESLYGYTF.

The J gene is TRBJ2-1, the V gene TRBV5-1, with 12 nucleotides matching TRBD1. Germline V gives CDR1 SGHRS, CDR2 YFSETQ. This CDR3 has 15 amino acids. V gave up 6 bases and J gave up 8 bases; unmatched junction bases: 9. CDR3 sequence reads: CASTPGTGGTDEQFF. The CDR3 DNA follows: TGCGCCAGCACTCCCGGGACAGGGGGCACCGATGAGCAGTTCTTC. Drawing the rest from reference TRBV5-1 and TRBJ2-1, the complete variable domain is KAGVTQTPRYLIKTRGQQVTLSCSPISGHRSVSWYQQTPGQGLQFLFEYFSETQRNKGNFPGRFSGRQFSNSRSEMNVSTLELGDSALYLCASTPGTGGTDEQFFGPGTRLTVL.

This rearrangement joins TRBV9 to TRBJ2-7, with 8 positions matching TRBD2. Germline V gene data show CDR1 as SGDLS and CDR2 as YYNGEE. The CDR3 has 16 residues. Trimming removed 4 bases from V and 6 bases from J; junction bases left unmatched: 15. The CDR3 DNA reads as TGTGCCAGCAGCCTCCCATCCGGGACTAGTCCTTTCGAGCAGTACTTC. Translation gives CASSLPSGTSPFEQYF.

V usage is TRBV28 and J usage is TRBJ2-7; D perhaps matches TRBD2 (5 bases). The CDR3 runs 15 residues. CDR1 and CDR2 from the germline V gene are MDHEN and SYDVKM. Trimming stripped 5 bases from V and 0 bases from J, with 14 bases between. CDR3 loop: CASSAPPGNSYEQYF. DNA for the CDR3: TGTGCCAGCAGTGCCCCCCCGGGAAACTCCTACGAGCAGTACTTC.

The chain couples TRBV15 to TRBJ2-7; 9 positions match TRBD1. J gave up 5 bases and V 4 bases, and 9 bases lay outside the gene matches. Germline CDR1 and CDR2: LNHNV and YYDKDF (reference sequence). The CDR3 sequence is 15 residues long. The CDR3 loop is CATSIPGQGGHEQYF. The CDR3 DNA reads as TGTGCCACCAGCATACCGGGACAGGGAGGCCACGAGCAGTACTTC. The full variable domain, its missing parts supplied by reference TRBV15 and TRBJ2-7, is DAMVIQNPRYQVTQFGKPVTLSCSQTLNHNVMYWYQQKSSQAPKLLFHYYDKDFNNEADTPDNFQSRRPNTSFCFLDIRSPGLGDTAMYLCATSIPGQGGHEQYFGPGTRLTVT.

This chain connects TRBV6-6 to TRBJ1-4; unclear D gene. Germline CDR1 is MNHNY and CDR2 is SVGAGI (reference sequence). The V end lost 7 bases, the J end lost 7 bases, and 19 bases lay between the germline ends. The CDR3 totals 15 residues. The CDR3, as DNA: TGTGCCAGCACCCAGGAGGCCCGACCGGGTGAAAAACTGTTTTTT. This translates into CASTQEARPGEKLFF.